Reported below is one T cell receptor (beta chain). The data derive from a study of blood T cell repertoires in COVID-19. Background on the study: Whether acute or convalescent, the COVID-19 samples came from the United States, Italy and Spain. T cells, B-cell-depleted T cells, or PBMCs provided the cDNA or gDNA that served as material.

Authors' methods: Quantification of nucleated cells was approximated via reference gene primer amplification. The repertoire was sequenced with immunoSEQ multiplex PCR; TCRdb's copy has only in-frame clones and lacks some. That table furnishes V, J and clone size, whereas the DNA furnished D and trimming. The sample has about 140,000 clones, about 82% seen once. The CDR3 sequence is 14 residues long. CDR1 and CDR2 (germline): LNHDA, SQIVND (reference sequence). Losses at the gene ends were 7 bases for V and 4 bases for J; bases not matched to a gene: 5. This clonotype was obtained from a man aged 50 or older with acute or convalescent COVID-19. The J gene is TRBJ2-3, the V gene TRBV19; 10 bases fit TRBD1. The sample was peripheral blood. As DNA, the CDR3 is TGTGCCAGTAATTACGGGACAGGGGCAGATACGCAGTATTTT. Translation gives CASNYGTGADTQYF.